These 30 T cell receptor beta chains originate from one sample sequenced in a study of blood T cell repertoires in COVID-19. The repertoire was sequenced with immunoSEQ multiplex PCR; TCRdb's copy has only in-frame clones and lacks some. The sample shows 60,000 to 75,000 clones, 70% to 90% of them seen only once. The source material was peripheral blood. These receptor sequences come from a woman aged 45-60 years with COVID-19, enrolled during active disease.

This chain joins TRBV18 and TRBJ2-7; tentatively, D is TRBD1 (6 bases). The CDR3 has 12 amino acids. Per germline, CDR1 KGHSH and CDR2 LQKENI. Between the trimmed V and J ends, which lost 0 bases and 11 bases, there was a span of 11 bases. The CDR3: CASSPPGGREYF. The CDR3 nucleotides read TGTGCCAGCTCACCACCAGGGGGTCGCGAGTACTTC.

CDR3 coding DNA: TGTGCCAGCCTTACAGGGGGATCCTCTGGGGCCAACGTCCTGACTTTC. Its translation: CASLTGGSSGANVLTF. The V gene is TRBV21-1, the J gene TRBJ2-6; TRBD1 is the table's D call and was not checked against the DNA. TRBV21-1 is listed as a pseudogene. This CDR3 has 16 amino acids.

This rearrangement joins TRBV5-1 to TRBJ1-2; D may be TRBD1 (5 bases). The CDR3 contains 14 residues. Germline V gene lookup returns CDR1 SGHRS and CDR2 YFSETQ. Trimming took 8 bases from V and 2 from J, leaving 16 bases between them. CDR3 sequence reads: CASRLPGENYGYTF. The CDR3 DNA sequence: TGCGCCAGTAGGCTCCCGGGGGAAAACTATGGCTACACCTTC.

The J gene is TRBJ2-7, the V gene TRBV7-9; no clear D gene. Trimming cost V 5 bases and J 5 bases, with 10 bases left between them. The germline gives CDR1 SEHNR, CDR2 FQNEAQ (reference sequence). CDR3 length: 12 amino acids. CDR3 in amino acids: CASSRLPDEQYF. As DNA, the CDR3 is TGTGCCAGCAGCCGACTGCCGGACGAGCAGTACTTC.

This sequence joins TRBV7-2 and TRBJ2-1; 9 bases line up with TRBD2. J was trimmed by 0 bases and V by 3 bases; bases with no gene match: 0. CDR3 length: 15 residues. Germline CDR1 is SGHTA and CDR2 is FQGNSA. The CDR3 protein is CASSFSGSSYNEQFF. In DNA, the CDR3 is TGTGCCAGCAGCTTTAGCGGGAGCTCCTACAATGAGCAGTTCTTC.

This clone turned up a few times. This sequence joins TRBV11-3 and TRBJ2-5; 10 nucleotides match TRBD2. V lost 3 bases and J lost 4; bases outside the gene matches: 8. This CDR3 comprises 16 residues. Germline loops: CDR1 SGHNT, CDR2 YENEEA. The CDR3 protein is CASSLRASGSIETQYF. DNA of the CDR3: TGTGCCAGCAGCTTGCGGGCTAGCGGGAGCATAGAGACCCAGTACTTC.

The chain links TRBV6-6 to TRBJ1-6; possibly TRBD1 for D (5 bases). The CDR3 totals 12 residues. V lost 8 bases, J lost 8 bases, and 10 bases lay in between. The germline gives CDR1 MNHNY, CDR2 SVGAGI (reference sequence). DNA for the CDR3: TGTGCCAGCGGTCTAGGGGATTCACCCCTCCACTTT. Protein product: CASGLGDSPLHF.

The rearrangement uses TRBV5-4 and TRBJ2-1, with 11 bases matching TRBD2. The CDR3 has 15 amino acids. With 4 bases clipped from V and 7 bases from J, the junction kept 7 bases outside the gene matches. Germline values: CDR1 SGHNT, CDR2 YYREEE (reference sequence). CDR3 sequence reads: CASSVRLAGINEQFF. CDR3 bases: TGTGCCAGCAGCGTAAGACTAGCGGGAATTAATGAGCAGTTCTTC.

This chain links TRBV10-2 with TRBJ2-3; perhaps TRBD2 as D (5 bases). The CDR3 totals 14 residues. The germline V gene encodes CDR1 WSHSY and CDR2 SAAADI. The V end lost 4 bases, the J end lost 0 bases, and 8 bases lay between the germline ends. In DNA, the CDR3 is TGCGCCAGCAGTGGGCGGGTCAGCACAGATACGCAGTATTTT. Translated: CASSGRVSTDTQYF.

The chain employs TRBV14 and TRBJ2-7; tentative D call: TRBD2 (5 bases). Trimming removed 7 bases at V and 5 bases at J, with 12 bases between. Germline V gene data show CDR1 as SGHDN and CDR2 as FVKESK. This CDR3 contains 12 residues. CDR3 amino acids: CASTHIGDEQYF. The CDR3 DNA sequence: TGTGCCAGCACCCATATCGGGGACGAGCAGTACTTC.

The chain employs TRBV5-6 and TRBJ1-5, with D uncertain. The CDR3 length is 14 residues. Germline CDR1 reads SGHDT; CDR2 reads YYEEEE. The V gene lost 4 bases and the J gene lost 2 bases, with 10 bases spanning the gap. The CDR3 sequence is CASSRLSGNQPQHF. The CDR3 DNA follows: TGTGCCAGCAGCCGACTAAGTGGCAATCAGCCCCAGCATTTT. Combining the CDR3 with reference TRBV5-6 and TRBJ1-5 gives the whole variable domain DAGVTQSPTHLIKTRGQQVTLRCSPKSGHDTVSWYQQALGQGPQFIFQYYEEEERQRGNFPDRFSGHQFPNYSSELNVNALLLGDSALYLCASSRLSGNQPQHFGDGTRLSIL.

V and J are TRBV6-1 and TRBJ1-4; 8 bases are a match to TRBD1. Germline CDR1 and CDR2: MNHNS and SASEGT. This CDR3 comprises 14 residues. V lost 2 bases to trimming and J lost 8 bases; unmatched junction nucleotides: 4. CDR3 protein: CASSEQGAGEKLFF. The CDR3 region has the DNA TGTGCCAGCAGTGAACAGGGGGCTGGAGAAAAACTGTTTTTT.

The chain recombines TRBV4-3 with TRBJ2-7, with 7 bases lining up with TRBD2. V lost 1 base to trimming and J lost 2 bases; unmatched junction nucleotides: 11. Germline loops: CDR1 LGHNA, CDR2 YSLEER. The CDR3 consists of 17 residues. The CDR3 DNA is TGCGCCAGCAGCCAAGGTTTGGGGGGGGACCGAGCCTACGAGCAGTACTTC. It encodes CASSQGLGGDRAYEQYF.

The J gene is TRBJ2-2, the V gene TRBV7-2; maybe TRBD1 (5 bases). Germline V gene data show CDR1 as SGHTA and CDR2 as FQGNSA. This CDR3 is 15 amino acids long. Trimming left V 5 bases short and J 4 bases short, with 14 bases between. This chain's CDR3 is CASSPLQVGTGELFF. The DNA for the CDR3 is TGTGCCAGCAGCCCCCTACAGGTTGGCACCGGGGAGCTGTTTTTT.

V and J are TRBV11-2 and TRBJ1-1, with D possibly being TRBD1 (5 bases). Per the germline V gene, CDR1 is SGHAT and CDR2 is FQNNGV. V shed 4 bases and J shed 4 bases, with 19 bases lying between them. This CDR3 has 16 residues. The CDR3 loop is CASSWRDSRGGTEAFF. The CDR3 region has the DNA TGTGCCAGCAGCTGGAGGGACTCCCGGGGGGGCACTGAAGCTTTCTTT. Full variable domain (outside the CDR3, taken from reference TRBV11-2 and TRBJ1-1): EAGVAQSPRYKIIEKRQSVAFWCNPISGHATLYWYQQILGQGPKLLIQFQNNGVVDDSQLPKDRFSAERLKGVDSTLKIQPAKLEDSAVYLCASSWRDSRGGTEAFFGQGTRLTVV.

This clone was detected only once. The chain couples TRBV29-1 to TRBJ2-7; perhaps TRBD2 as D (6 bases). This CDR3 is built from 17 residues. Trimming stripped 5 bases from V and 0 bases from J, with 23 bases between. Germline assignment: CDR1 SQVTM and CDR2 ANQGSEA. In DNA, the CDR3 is TGCAGCGTTCTTTCGGGGGAATCCCCTTTCCTCTCCTACGAGCAGTACTTC. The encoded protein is CSVLSGESPFLSYEQYF.

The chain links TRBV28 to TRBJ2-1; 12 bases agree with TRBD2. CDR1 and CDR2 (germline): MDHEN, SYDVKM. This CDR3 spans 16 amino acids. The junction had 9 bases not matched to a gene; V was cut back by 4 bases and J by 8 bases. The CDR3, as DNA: TGTGCCAGCAGTTACTTGACTAGCGGGAGAAAGGATGAGCAGTTCTTC. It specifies CASSYLTSGRKDEQFF.

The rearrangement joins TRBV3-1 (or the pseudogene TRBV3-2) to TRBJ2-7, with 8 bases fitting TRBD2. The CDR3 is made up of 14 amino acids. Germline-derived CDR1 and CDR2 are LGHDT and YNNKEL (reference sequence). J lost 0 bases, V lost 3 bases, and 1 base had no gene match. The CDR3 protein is CASSHAGGSYEQYF. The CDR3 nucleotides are TGTGCCAGCAGCCATGCGGGAGGCTCCTACGAGCAGTACTTC.

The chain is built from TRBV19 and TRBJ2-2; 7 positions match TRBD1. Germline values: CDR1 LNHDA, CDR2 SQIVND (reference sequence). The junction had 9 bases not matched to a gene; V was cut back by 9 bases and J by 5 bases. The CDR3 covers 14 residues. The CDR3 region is CARGDRAGTGELFF. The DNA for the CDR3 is TGTGCCAGGGGAGACAGGGCTGGAACCGGGGAGCTGTTTTTT.

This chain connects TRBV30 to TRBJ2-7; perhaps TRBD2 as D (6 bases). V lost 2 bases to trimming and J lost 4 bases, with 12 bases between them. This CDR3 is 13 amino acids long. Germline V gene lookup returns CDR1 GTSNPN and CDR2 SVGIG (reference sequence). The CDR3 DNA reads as TGTGCCTGGAGTATGCTAGCGAAGTACGAGCAGTACTTC. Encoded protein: CAWSMLAKYEQYF.

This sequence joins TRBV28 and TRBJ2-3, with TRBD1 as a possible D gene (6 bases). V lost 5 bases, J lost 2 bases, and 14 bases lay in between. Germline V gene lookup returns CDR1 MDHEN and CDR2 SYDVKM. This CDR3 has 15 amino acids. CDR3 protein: CASSQRTGFTDTQYF. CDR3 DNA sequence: TGTGCCAGCAGTCAAAGAACAGGGTTCACAGATACGCAGTATTTT.

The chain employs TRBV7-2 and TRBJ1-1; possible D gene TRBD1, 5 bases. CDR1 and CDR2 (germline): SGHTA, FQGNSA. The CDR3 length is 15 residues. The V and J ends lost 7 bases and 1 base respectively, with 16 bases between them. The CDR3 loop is CASNTFGGKNTEAFF. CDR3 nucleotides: TGTGCCAGCAACACTTTCGGGGGTAAGAACACTGAAGCTTTCTTT. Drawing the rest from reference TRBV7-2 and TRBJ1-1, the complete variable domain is GAGVSQSPSNKVTEKGKDVELRCDPISGHTALYWYRQSLGQGLEFLIYFQGNSAPDKSGLPSDRFSAERTGGSVSTLTIQRTQQEDSAVYLCASNTFGGKNTEAFFGQGTRLTVV.

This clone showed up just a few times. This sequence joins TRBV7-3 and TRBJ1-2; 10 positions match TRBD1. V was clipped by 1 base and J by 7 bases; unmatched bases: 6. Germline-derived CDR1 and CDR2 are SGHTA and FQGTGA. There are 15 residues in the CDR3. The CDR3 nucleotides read TGTGCCAGCAGCTTAAGTGGGACAGGGGTTAGTGGCTACACCTTC. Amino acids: CASSLSGTGVSGYTF. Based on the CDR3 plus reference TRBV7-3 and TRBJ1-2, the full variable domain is GAGVSQTPSNKVTEKGKYVELRCDPISGHTALYWYRQSLGQGPEFLIYFQGTGAADDSGLPNDRFFAVRPEGSVSTLKIQRTERGDSAVYLCASSLSGTGVSGYTFGSGTRLTVV.

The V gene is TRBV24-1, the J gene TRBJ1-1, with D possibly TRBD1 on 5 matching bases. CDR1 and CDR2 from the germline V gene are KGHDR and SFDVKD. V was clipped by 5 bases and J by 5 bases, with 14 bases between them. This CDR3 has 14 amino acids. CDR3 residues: CATSGTGGVTEAFF. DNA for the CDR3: TGTGCCACCAGTGGTACAGGCGGAGTGACTGAAGCTTTCTTT.

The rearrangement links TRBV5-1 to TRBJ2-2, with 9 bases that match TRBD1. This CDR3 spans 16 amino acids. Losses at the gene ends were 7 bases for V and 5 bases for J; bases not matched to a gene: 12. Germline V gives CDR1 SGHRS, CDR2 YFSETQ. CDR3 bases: TGCGCCAGCCAACCCACCGGGACAGGGTTTACCGGGGAGCTGTTTTTT. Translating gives CASQPTGTGFTGELFF.

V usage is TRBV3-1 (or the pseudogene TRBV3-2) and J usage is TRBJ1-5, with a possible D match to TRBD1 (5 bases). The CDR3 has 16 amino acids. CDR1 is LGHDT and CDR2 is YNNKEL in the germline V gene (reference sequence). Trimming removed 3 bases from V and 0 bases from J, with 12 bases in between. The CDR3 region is CASSQGTEYSNQPQHF. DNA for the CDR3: TGTGCCAGCAGCCAGGGGACTGAGTATAGCAATCAGCCCCAGCATTTT.

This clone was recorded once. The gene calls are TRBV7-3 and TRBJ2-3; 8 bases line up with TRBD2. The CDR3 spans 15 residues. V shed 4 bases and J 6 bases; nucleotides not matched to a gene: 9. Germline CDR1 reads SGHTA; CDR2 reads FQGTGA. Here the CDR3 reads CASSSSGLVEDTQYF. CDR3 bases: TGTGCCAGCAGCTCGTCGGGACTAGTTGAGGATACGCAGTATTTT.

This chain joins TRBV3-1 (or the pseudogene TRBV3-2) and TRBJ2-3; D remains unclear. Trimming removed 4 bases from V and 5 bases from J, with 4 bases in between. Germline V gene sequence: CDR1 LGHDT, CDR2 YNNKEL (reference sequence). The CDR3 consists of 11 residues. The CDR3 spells CASSRRDTQYF. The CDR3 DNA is TGTGCCAGCAGCCGTAGAGATACGCAGTATTTT.

This CDR3 is CASSPGGGTLFYNEQFF. The CDR3 coding sequence is TGTGCCAGCAGCCCAGGCGGCGGGACTCTTTTCTACAATGAGCAGTTCTTC. The chain links TRBV7-2 to TRBJ2-1; TRBD2 might be the D (6 bases). Trimming took off 5 bases at V and 3 bases at J, with 20 bases between the two ends. Germline V gene data show CDR1 as SGHTA and CDR2 as FQGNSA. The CDR3 covers 17 residues.

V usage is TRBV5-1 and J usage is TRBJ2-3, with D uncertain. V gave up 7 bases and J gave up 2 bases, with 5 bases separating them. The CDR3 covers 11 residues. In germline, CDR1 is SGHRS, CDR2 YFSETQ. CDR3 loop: CASGNTDTQYF. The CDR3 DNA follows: TGCGCCAGCGGCAACACAGATACGCAGTATTTT.